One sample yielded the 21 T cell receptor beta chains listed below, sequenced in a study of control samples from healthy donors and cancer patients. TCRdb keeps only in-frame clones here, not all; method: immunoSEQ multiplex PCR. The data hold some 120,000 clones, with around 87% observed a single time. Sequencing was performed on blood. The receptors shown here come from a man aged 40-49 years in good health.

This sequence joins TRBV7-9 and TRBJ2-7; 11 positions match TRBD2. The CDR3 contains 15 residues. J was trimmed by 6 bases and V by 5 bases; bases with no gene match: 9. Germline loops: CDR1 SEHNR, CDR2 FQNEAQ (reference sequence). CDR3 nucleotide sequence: TGTGCCAGCAGCGCCTATAGCGGGGGGGCCCCCGAGCAGTACTTC. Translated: CASSAYSGGAPEQYF.

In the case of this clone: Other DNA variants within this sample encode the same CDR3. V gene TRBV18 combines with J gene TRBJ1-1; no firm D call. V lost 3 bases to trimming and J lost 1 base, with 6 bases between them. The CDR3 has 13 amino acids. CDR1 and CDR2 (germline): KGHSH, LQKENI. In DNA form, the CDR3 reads TGTGCCAGCTCACCTACAAGGAACACTGAAGCTTTCTTT. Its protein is CASSPTRNTEAFF.

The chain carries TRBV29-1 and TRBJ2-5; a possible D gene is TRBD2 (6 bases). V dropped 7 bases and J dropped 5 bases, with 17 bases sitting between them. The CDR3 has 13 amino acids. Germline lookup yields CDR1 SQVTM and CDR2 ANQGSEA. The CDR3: CSAPHGGLETQYF. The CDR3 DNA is TGCAGCGCCCCGCACGGGGGACTGGAGACCCAGTACTTC.

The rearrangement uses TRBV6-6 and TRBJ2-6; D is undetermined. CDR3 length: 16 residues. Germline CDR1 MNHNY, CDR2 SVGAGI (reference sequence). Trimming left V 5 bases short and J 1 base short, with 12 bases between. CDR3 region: CASSRLVASGANVLTF. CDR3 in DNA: TGTGCCAGCAGTCGATTGGTAGCTTCTGGGGCCAACGTCCTGACTTTC.

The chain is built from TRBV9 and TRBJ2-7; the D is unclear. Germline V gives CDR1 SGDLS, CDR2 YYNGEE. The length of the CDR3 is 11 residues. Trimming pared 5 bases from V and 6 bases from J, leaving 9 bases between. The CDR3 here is CASRSLPEQYF. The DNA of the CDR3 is TGTGCCAGCAGGTCCCTTCCCGAGCAGTACTTC.

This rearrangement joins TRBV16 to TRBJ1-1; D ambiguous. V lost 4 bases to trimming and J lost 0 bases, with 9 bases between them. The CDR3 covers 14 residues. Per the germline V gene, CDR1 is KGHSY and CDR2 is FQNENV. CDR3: CASSPSTLNTEAFF. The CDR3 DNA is TGTGCCAGCAGCCCTTCAACATTGAACACTGAAGCTTTCTTT.

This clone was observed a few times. CDR3 in amino acids: CASSQGQGRTDTQYF. In nucleotides, the CDR3 is TGCGCCAGCAGCCAGGGACAGGGAAGGACAGATACGCAGTATTTT. This chain connects TRBV4-3 to TRBJ2-3; 9 bases are shared with TRBD1. The CDR3 has 15 amino acids. Trimming cost V 3 bases and J 3 bases; bases outside gene matches: 4. The germline V gene encodes CDR1 LGHNA and CDR2 YSLEER.

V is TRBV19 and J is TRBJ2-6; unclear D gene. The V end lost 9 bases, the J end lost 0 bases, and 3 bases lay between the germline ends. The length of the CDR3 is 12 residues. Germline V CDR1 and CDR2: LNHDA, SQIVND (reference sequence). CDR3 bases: TGTGCCAGGTACTCTGGGGCCAACGTCCTGACTTTC. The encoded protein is CARYSGANVLTF.

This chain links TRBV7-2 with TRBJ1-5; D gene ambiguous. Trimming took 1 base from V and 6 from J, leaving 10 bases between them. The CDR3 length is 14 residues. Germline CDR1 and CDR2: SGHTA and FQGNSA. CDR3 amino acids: CASSLVSSAQPQHF. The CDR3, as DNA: TGTGCCAGCAGCTTAGTATCGTCAGCTCAGCCCCAGCATTTT.

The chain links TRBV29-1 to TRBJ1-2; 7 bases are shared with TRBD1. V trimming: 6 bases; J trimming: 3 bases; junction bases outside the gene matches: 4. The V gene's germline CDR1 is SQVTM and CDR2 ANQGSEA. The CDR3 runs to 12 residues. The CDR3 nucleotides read TGCAGCGTGCGACAGGGAGACTATGGCTACACCTTC. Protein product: CSVRQGDYGYTF. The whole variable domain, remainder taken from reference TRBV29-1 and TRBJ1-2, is SAVISQKPSRDICQRGTSLTIQCQVDSQVTMMFWYRQQPGQSLTLIATANQGSEATYESGFVIDKFPISRPNLTFSTLTVSNMSPEDSSIYLCSVRQGDYGYTFGSGTRLTVV.

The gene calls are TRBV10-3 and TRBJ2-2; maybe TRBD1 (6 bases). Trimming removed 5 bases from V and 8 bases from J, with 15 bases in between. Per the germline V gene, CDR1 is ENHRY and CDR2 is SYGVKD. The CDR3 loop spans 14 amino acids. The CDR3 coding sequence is TGTGCCATCAGTTCCGAAAACAGGGCTGGGGAGCTGTTTTTT. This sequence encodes CAISSENRAGELFF.

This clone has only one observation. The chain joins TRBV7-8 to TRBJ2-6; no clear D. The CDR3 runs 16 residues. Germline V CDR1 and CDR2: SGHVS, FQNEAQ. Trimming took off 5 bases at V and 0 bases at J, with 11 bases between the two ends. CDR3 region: CASSPNTGSGANVLTF. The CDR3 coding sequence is TGTGCCAGCAGCCCCAACACGGGCTCTGGGGCCAACGTCCTGACTTTC.

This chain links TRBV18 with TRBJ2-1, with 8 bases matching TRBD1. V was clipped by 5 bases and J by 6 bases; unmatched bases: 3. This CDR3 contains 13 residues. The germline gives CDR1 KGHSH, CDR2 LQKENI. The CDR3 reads CASSSTGGNEQFF. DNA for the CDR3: TGTGCCAGCTCATCTACAGGGGGCAATGAGCAGTTCTTC.

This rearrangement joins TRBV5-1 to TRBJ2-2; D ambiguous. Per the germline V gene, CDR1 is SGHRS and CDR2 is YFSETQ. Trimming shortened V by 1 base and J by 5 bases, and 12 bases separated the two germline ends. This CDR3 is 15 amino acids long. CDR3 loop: CASSLPGRGTGELFF. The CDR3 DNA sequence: TGCGCCAGCAGCTTGCCGGGTCGCGGAACCGGGGAGCTGTTTTTT.

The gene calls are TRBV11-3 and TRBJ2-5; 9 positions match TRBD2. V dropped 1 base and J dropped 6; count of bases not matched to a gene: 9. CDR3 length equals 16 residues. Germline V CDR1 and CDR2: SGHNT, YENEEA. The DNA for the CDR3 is TGTGCCAGCAGCTTAGCTCCTAGCGGGGTGCAGAAGACCCAGTACTTC. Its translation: CASSLAPSGVQKTQYF.

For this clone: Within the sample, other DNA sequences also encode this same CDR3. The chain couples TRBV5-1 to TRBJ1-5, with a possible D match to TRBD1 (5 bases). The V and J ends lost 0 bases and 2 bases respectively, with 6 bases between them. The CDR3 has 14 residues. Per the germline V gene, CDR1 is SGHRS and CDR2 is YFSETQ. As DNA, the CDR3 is TGCGCCAGCAGCTTGGGGGGGGGCAATCAGCCCCAGCATTTT. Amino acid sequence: CASSLGGGNQPQHF.

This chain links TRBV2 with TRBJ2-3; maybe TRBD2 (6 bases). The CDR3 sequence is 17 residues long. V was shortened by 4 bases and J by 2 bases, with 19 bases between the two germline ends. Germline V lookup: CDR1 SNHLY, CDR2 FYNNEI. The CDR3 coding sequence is TGTGCCAGCAGTGGGGGCTCCTTTGGCGGGGCCACAGATACGCAGTATTTT. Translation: CASSGGSFGGATDTQYF.

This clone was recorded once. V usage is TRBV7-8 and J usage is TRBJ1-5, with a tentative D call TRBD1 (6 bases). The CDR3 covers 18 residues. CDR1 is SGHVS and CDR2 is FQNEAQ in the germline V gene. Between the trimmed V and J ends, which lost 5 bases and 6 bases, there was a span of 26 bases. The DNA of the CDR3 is TGTGCCAGCAGCCCCTCATCCCTGGCAGGGGATCGGACTCAGCCCCAGCATTTT. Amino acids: CASSPSSLAGDRTQPQHF.

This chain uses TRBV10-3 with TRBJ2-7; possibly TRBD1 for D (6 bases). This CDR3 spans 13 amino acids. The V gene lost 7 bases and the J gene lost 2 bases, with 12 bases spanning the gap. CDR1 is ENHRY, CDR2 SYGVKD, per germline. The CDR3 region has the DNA TGTGCCATCAAAGGACAGACTACCTACGAGCAGTACTTC. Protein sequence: CAIKGQTTYEQYF.

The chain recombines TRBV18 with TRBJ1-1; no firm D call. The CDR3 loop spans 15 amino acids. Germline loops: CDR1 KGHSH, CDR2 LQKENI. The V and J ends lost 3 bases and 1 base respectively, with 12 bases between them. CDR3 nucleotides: TGTGCCAGCTCACCGACGACTATGGAGAACACTGAAGCTTTCTTT. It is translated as CASSPTTMENTEAFF.

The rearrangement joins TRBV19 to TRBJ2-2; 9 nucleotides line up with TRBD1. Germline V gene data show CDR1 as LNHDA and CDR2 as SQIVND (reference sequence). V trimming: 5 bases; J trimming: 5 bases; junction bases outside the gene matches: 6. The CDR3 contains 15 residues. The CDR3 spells CASSAGTGLTGELFF. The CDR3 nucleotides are TGTGCCAGTAGTGCTGGGACAGGGCTAACCGGGGAGCTGTTTTTT.